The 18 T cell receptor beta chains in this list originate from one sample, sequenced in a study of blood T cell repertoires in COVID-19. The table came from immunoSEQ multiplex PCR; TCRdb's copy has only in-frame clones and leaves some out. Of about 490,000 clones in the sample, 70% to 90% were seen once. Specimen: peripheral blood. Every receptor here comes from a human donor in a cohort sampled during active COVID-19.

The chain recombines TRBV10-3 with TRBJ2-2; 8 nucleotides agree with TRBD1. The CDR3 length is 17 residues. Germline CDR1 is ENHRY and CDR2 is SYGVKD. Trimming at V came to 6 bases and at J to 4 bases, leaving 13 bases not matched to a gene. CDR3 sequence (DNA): TGTGCCATCAGCGCCCTGGTAGGGACAGGTCTCACCGGGGAGCTGTTTTTT. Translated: CAISALVGTGLTGELFF.

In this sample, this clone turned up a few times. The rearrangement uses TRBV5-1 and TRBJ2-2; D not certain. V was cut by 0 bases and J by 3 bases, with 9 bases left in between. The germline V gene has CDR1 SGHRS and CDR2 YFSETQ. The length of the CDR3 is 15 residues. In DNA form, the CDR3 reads TGCGCCAGCAGCTTGGAGCCTAGAGACACCGGGGAGCTGTTTTTT. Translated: CASSLEPRDTGELFF.

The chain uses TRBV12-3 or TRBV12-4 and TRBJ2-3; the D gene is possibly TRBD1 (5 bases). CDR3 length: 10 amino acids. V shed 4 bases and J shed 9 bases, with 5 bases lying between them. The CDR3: CASSSGTQYF. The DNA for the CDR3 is TGTGCCAGCAGTTCAGGGACGCAGTATTTT.

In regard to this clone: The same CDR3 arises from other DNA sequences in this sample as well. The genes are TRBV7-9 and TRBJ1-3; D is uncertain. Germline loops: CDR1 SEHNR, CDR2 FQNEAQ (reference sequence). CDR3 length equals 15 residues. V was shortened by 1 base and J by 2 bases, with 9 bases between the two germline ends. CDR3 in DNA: TGTGCCAGCAGCTTAGGTGCAGGTACTGGAAACACCATATATTTT. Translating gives CASSLGAGTGNTIYF.

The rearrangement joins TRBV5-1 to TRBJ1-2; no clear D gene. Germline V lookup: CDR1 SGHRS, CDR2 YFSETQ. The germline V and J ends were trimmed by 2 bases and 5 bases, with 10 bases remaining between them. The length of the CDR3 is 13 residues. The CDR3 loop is CASSLAGEYGYTF. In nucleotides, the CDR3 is TGCGCCAGCAGCTTAGCGGGAGAATATGGCTACACCTTC. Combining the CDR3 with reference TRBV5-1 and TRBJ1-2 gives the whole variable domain KAGVTQTPRYLIKTRGQQVTLSCSPISGHRSVSWYQQTPGQGLQFLFEYFSETQRNKGNFPGRFSGRQFSNSRSEMNVSTLELGDSALYLCASSLAGEYGYTFGSGTRLTVV.

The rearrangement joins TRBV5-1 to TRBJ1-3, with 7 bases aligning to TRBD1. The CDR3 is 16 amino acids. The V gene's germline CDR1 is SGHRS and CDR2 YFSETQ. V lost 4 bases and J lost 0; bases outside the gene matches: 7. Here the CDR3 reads CASSPWGQNSGNTIYF. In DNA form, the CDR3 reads TGCGCCAGCAGCCCCTGGGGACAGAACTCTGGAAACACCATATATTTT.

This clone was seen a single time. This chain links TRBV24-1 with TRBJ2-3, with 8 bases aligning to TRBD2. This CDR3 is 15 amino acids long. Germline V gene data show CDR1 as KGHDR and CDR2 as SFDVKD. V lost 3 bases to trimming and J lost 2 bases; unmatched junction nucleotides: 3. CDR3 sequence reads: CATSDPRGATDTQYF. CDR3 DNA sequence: TGTGCCACCAGTGATCCGCGGGGGGCCACAGATACGCAGTATTTT.

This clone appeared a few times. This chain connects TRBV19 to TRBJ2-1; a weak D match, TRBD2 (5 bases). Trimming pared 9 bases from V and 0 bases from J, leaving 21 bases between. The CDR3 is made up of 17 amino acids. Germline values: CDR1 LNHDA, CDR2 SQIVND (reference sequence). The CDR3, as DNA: TGTGCCAGCACACGTAGAGGAGGATTCGGCTCCTACAATGAGCAGTTCTTC. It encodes CASTRRGGFGSYNEQFF.

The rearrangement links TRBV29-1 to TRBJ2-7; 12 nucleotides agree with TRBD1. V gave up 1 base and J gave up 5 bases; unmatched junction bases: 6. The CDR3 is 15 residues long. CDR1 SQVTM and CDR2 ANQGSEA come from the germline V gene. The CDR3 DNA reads TGCAGCGTTGAAGCTCGGGACAGGGGGCTCCACGAGCAGTACTTC. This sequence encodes CSVEARDRGLHEQYF.

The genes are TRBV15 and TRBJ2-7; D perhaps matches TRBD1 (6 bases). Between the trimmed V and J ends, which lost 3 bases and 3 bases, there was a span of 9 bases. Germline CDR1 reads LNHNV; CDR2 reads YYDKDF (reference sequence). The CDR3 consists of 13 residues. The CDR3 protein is CATSSGQNYEQYF. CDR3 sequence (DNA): TGTGCCACCAGCAGCGGACAGAACTACGAGCAGTACTTC. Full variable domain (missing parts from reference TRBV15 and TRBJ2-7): DAMVIQNPRYQVTQFGKPVTLSCSQTLNHNVMYWYQQKSSQAPKLLFHYYDKDFNNEADTPDNFQSRRPNTSFCFLDIRSPGLGDTAMYLCATSSGQNYEQYFGPGTRLTVT.

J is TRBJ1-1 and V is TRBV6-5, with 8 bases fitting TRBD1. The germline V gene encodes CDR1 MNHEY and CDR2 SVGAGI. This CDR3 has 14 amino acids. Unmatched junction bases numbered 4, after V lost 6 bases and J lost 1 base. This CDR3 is CASRDRVSNTEAFF. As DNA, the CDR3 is TGTGCCAGCAGGGACAGGGTATCGAACACTGAAGCTTTCTTT.

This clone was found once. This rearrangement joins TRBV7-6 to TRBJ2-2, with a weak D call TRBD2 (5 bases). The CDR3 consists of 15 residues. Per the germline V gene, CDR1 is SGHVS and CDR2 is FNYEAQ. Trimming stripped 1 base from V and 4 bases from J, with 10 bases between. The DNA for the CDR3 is TGTGCCAGCAGCTTAGTACTAGAGCTCACCGGGGAGCTGTTTTTT. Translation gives CASSLVLELTGELFF.

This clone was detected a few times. The CDR3 loop is CASSKDSRTTRLRAQYF. CDR3 sequence (DNA): TGTGCCAGCAGCAAAGATTCACGGACTACGCGATTACGAGCGCAGTACTTC. The V and J genes are TRBV21-1 and TRBJ2-7; TRBD2 is the table's D call and was not checked against the DNA. TRBV21-1 is recorded as a pseudogene. The CDR3 is 17 amino acids.

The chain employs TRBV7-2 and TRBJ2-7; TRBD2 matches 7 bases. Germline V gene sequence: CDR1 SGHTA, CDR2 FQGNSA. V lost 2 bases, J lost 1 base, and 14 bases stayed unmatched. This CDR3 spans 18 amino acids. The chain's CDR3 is CASSLHAGGDGHSYEQYF. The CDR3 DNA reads TGTGCCAGCAGCTTACACGCTGGGGGGGACGGACATTCCTACGAGCAGTACTTC.

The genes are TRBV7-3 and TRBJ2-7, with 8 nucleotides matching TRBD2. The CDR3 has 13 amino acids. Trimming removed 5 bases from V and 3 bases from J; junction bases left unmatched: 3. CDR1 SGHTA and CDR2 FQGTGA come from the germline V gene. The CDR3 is CASSPRGGYEQYF. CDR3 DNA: TGTGCCAGCAGCCCCCGGGGGGGCTACGAGCAGTACTTC.

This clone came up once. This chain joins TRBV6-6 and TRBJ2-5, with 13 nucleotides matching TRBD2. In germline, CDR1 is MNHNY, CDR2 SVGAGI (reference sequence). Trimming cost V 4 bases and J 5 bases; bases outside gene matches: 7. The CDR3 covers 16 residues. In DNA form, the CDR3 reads TGTGCCAGCAGTTCCCACAAGACTAGCGGGAGGGAGACCCAGTACTTC. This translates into CASSSHKTSGRETQYF.

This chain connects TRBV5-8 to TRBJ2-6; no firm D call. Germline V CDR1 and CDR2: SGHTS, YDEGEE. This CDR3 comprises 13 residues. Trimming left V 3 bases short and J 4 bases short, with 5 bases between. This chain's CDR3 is CASSSLGANVLTF. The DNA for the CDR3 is TGTGCCAGCAGCTCGTTGGGGGCCAACGTCCTGACTTTC.

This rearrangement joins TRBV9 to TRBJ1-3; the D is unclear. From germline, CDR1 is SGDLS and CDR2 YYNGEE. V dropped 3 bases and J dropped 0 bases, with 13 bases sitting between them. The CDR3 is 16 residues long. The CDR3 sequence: CASSGDLPYSGNTIYF. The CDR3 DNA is TGTGCCAGCAGCGGCGACTTGCCGTACTCTGGAAACACCATATATTTT.